Following are 7 T cell receptor beta chains from one sample sequenced in a study of blood T cell repertoires in COVID-19. Data came from immunoSEQ multiplex PCR; TCRdb stores just in-frame clones and leaves some out. The data hold some 500,000 clones, with around nine tenths observed a single time. Sequenced: peripheral blood. Every receptor here comes from a woman in her 50s with COVID-19, enrolled during active disease.

This rearrangement joins TRBV7-8 to TRBJ1-1; 8 nucleotides agree with TRBD1. The V gene's germline CDR1 is SGHVS and CDR2 FQNEAQ. CDR3 length equals 13 residues. V shed 5 bases, J shed 7 bases, and the junction held 6 bases outside the gene matches. The CDR3 is CASSLGTGLEAFF. CDR3 sequence (DNA): TGTGCCAGCAGCCTAGGGACAGGTCTTGAAGCTTTCTTT.

The chain employs TRBV3-1 (or the pseudogene TRBV3-2) and TRBJ1-2; D possibly corresponds to TRBD1 (5 bases). CDR1 LGHDT and CDR2 YNNKEL come from the germline V gene (reference sequence). The CDR3 sequence is 13 residues long. The V end lost 1 base, the J end lost 8 bases, and 11 bases lay between the germline ends. The CDR3 sequence: CASSQGGSEGYTF. In nucleotides, the CDR3 is TGTGCCAGCAGCCAAGGGGGCTCGGAAGGCTACACCTTC.

The rearrangement joins TRBV10-3 to TRBJ1-2; 9 bases line up with TRBD1. The CDR3 contains 13 residues. Germline lookup yields CDR1 ENHRY and CDR2 SYGVKD. Trimming cost V 4 bases and J 3 bases; bases outside gene matches: 0. The DNA for the CDR3 is TGTGCCATCAGTGGACAGGGGGACTATGGCTACACCTTC. Its protein product is CAISGQGDYGYTF.

CDR3 DNA sequence: TGTGCCAGTAGTACCTCGGACAGGGAAAGGTACGAGCAGTACTTC. Its translation: CASSTSDRERYEQYF. The chain recombines TRBV19 with TRBJ2-7, with TRBD1 matching over 8 bases. The V segment lost 4 bases and the J segment 4 bases; nucleotides outside the gene matches: 9. The length of the CDR3 is 15 residues. CDR1 and CDR2 (germline): LNHDA, SQIVND (reference sequence).

The V and J genes are TRBV4-2 and TRBJ2-3; D is unresolved. V dropped 0 bases and J dropped 0 bases, with 16 bases sitting between them. There are 18 residues in the CDR3. Per germline, CDR1 LGHNA and CDR2 YNFKEQ. The CDR3 DNA is TGTGCCAGCAGCCAAGAGAGCCCGTTTCAAACTAGCACAGATACGCAGTATTTT. Protein product: CASSQESPFQTSTDTQYF.

The V call is TRBV7-2, the J call TRBJ1-4, with TRBD1 matching 7 bases. Looked up from germline, CDR1 is SGHTA and CDR2 is FQGNSA. CDR3 size: 15 residues. V gave up 5 bases and J gave up 8 bases; unmatched junction bases: 11. The CDR3, as DNA: TGTGCCAGCAGCCGTCACAGGGGAGGTAAAGAAAAACTGTTTTTT. Its protein is CASSRHRGGKEKLFF.

The chain employs TRBV4-2 and TRBJ1-1; D uncertain. The CDR3 consists of 14 residues. Germline V lookup: CDR1 LGHNA, CDR2 YNFKEQ. Trimming left V 0 bases short and J 2 bases short, with 7 bases between. The CDR3 loop reads CASSQETGNTEAFF. CDR3 in DNA: TGTGCCAGCAGCCAAGAAACGGGAAACACTGAAGCTTTCTTT.